The T cell receptor (beta chain) under discussion was sequenced for a study of blood T cell repertoires in COVID-19. Study-level information: Specimens from acute and convalescent COVID-19 originated in the United States, Italy and Spain. PBMCs, B-cell-depleted T cells, or T cells provided the cDNA or gDNA that made up the material.

Original methodology: Reference gene primers were amplified, and this amplification served to estimate nucleated cell counts. The assay was immunoSEQ multiplex PCR, and TCRdb's table has in-frame clones only and misses some. From that table come the V and J calls and clone size; the DNA was used to work out D and trimming. The sample includes about 170,000 clones, over 80% of them seen just once. The CDR3 length is 13 residues. The V end lost 7 bases, the J end lost 13 bases, and 22 bases lay between the germline ends. Germline assignment: CDR1 SNHLY and CDR2 FYNNEI. The specimen was peripheral blood. The origin of this receptor is a woman in her forties or fifties with acute or convalescent COVID-19. The genes are TRBV2 and TRBJ1-2; D is ambiguous. In DNA form, the CDR3 reads TGTGCCAGCAAGAGTGAGGGCGCTGATCCCGGCACCTTC. Protein sequence: CASKSEGADPGTF. Variable domain in full (rest from reference TRBV2 and TRBJ1-2): EPEVTQTPSHQVTQMGQEVILRCVPISNHLYFYWYRQILGQKVEFLVSFYNNEISEKSEIFDDQFSVERPDGSNFTLKIRSTKLEDSAMYFCASKSEGADPGTFGSGTRLTVV.